Described below is a single T cell receptor beta chain sequence and its context. Its antigen is not identified. TCRdb re-called the 5' RACE reads with MiXCR, one entry per CDR3 protein. The table lists just under 65,000 distinct CDR3 sequences, less than 25% of them singletons. This CDR3 region has 16 residues. V was clipped by 5 bases and J by 6 bases; unmatched bases: 10. Per the germline V gene, CDR1 is SGHVS and CDR2 is FNYEAQ. Study findings and constraints: Tumor-infiltrating Treg TCR alpha and beta sequences overlapped most with tumor naive CD4+ T cells, then blood naive.

Sequencing was carried out using memory CD4+ T cells sorted from a lymph node. The subset: memory CD4+ T cells, CD4+CD45RO+CD25-. The chain is built from TRBV7-6 and TRBJ2-3, with TRBD2 matching 11 bases. The clonotype was recovered from a female donor with breast cancer. The CDR3 reads CASSVSGGAASDTQYF. The CDR3, as DNA: TGTGCCAGCAGCGTTAGCGGGGGGGCCGCTTCGGATACGCAGTATTTT.